The 6 T cell receptor beta chains below all came from one sample that was sequenced in a study of OX40 agonist ivuxolimab in advanced cancers. Method: immunoSEQ multiplex PCR; TCRdb's copy keeps in-frame clones and lacks some. The sample consists of more than 90,000 clones, roughly 80% of them appearing once. Source: CD4+ or CD8+ T cells sorted from blood, taken in a trial of the OX40 agonist ivuxolimab. Receptor source: an adult with an advanced solid tumor such as melanoma, head and neck, liver or kidney cancer.

This clone was found once. The CDR3 sequence is CASSYRSDPSTDTQYF. CDR3 sequence (DNA): TGTGCCAGCAGCTACAGGAGCGACCCTAGCACAGATACGCAGTATTTT. The gene calls are TRBV11-2 and TRBJ2-3, with D possibly being TRBD1 (5 bases). Between the trimmed V and J ends, which lost 4 bases and 0 bases, there was a span of 14 bases. The CDR3 has 16 residues. Per the germline V gene, CDR1 is SGHAT and CDR2 is FQNNGV.

This clone was picked up a small number of times. The chain joins TRBV4-1 to TRBJ2-7; 7 positions match TRBD1. The CDR3 runs to 15 residues. Unmatched junction bases numbered 9, after V lost 5 bases and J lost 2 bases. CDR1 MGHRA and CDR2 YSYEKL come from the germline V gene. The CDR3 DNA is TGCGCCAGCAGCTCCCCAGGGGACAGTACCTACGAGCAGTACTTC. Amino acids: CASSSPGDSTYEQYF.

This CDR3 is CASSQTGLGYTF. DNA for the CDR3: TGTGCCAGCAGTCAGACAGGGCTCGGCTACACCTTC. The V gene is TRBV6-1, the J gene TRBJ1-2; 7 nucleotides agree with TRBD1. J was trimmed by 8 bases and V by 5 bases; bases with no gene match: 5. From germline, CDR1 is MNHNS and CDR2 SASEGT. The CDR3 has 12 amino acids.

J is TRBJ1-1 and V is TRBV19, with D uncertain. Germline assignment: CDR1 LNHDA and CDR2 SQIVND (reference sequence). Trimming took off 1 base at V and 0 bases at J, with 9 bases between the two ends. CDR3 size: 15 residues. The CDR3 spells CASSIVQFMNTEAFF. DNA of the CDR3: TGTGCCAGTAGTATAGTGCAGTTCATGAACACTGAAGCTTTCTTT.

This clone was picked up one time. V is TRBV12-5 and J is TRBJ2-1; the D call may be TRBD1 or TRBD2 (5 bases each). Germline CDR1 reads LGHNT; CDR2 reads FRNRAP. Trimming stripped 6 bases from V and 3 bases from J, with 12 bases between. The CDR3 is made up of 14 amino acids. CDR3 protein: CASGPGTNYNEQFF. The CDR3 region has the DNA TGTGCTAGTGGACCCGGGACCAACTACAATGAGCAGTTCTTC.

This sequence joins TRBV5-4 and TRBJ1-5, with TRBD1 as a possible D gene (5 bases). The V end was cut by 4 bases, the J end by 5 bases, with 13 bases between. The CDR3 is 14 amino acids. Germline CDR1 is SGHNT and CDR2 is YYREEE (reference sequence). The CDR3 DNA reads as TGTGCCAGCAGCCAGCGGGGGTCGGATCAGCCCCAGCATTTT. Protein: CASSQRGSDQPQHF.